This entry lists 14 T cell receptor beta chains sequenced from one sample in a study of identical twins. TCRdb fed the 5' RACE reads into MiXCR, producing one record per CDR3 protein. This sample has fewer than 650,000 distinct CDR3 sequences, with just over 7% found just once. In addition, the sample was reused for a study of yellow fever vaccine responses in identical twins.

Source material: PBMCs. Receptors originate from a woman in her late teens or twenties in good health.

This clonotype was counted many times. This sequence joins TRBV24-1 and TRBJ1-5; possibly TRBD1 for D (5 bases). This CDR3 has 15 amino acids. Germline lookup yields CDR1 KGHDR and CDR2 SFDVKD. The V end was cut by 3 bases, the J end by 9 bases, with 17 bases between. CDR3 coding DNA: TGTGCCACCAGTGATGGGGGGAGCTCGGATCGGCCCCAGCATTTT. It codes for CATSDGGSSDRPQHF.

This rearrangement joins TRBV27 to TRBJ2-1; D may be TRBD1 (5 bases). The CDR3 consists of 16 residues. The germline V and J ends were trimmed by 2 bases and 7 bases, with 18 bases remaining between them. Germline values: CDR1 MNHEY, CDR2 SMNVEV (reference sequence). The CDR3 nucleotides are TGTGCCAGCAGTTTAACCCGGACAAGGGGCCGAAATGAGCAGTTCTTC. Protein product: CASSLTRTRGRNEQFF.

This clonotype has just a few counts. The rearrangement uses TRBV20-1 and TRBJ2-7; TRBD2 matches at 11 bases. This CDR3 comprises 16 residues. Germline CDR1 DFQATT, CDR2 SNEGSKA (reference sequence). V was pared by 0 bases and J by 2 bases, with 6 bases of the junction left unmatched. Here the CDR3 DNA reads TGCAGTGCTAGAGATACTAGCGGGAGAGGTCCCTACGAGCAGTACTTC. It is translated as CSARDTSGRGPYEQYF.

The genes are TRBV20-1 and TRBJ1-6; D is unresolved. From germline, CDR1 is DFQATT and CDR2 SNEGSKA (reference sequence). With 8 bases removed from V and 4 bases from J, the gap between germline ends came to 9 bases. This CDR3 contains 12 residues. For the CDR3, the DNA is TGCAGTTCTTTCCGTTATAATTCACCCCTCCACTTT. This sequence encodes CSSFRYNSPLHF.

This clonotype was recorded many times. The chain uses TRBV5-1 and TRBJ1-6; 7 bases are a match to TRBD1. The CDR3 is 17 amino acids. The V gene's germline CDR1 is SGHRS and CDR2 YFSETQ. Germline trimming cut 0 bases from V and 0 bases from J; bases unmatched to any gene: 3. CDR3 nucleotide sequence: TGCGCCAGCAGCTTGGGGTCAGGGGGCTCCTATAATTCACCCCTCCACTTT. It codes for CASSLGSGGSYNSPLHF.

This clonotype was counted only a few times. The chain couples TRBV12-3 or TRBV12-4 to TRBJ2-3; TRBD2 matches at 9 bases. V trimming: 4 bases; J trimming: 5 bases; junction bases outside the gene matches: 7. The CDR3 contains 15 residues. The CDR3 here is CASSSRGGAGDTQYF. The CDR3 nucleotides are TGTGCCAGCAGTTCTCGCGGGGGGGCAGGAGATACGCAGTATTTT.

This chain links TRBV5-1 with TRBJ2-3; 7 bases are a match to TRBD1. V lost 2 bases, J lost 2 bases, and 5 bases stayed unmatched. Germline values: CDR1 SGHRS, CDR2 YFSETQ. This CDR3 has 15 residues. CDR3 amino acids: CASSLEGGPTDTQYF. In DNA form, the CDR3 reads TGCGCCAGCAGCTTAGAAGGGGGCCCCACAGATACGCAGTATTTT.

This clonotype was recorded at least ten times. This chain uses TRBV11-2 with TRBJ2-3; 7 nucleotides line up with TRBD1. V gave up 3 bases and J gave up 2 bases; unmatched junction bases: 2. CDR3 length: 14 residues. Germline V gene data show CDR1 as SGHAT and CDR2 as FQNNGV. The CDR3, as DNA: TGTGCCAGCAGCTTTGACAGGGACACAGATACGCAGTATTTT. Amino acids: CASSFDRDTDTQYF.

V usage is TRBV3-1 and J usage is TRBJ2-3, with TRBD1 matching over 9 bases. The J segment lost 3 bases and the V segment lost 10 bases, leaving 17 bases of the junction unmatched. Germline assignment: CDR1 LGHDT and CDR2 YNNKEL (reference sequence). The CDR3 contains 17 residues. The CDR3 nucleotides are TGTGCCATCTGCTCCCCGGGACAGGGATTTTTAACAGATACGCAGTATTTT. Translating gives CAICSPGQGFLTDTQYF.

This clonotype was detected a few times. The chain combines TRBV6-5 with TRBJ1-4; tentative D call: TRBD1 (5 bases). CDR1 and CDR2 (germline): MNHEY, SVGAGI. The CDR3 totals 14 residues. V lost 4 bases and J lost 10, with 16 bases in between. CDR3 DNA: TGTGCCAGCAGTTCTGGGGCAGCTCGTGCAAAACTGTTTTTT. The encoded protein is CASSSGAARAKLFF.

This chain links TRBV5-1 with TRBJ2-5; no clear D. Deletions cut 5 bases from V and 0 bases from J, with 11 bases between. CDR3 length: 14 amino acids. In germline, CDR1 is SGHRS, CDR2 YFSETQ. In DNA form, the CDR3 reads TGCGCCAGCAGGGGTCGAACGAACCAAGAGACCCAGTACTTC. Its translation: CASRGRTNQETQYF.

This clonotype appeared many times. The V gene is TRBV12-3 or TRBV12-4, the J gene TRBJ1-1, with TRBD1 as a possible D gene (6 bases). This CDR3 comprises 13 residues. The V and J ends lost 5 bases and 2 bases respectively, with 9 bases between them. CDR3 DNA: TGTGCCAGCAGTGGGACATCCAACACTGAAGCTTTCTTT. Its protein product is CASSGTSNTEAFF.

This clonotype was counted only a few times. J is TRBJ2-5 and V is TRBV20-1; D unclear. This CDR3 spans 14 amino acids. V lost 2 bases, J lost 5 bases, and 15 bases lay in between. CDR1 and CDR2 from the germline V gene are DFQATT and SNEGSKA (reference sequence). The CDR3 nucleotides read TGCAGTGCTAGACCAACTTCGATCTGGGAGACCCAGTACTTC. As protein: CSARPTSIWETQYF.

CDR3 amino acids: CASSQDLRLAVPYNEQFF. DNA of the CDR3: TGTGCCAGCAGCCAAGATCTTCGGCTAGCGGTACCCTACAATGAGCAGTTCTTC. The chain links TRBV14 to TRBJ2-1; 7 bases align to TRBD2. The CDR3 is made up of 18 amino acids. Germline values: CDR1 SGHDN, CDR2 FVKESK. V gave up 0 bases and J gave up 2 bases; unmatched junction bases: 10.